This T cell receptor (beta chain) derives from a study of beta chain features in type 1 diabetes. Germline values: CDR1 LGHNA, CDR2 YSLEER. J lost 0 bases, V lost 0 bases, and 7 bases had no gene match. The length of the CDR3 is 18 residues. Expressed TCRB transcripts were sequenced, since all the RNA that had been isolated was reverse transcribed. Naive, central memory and regulatory T cell samples produced a mean of around 4 million reads. TCRdb's copy holds only in-frame clones and misses some; the assay was immunoSEQ multiplex PCR. Of 600,000 to 650,000 clones in the sample, roughly 15% were seen once.

This clonotype was sampled from a man aged 18 to 29 in good health. Sequencing used naive CD4+ T cells from blood. V usage is TRBV4-3 and J usage is TRBJ2-4; 8 positions agree with TRBD2. In DNA form, the CDR3 reads TGCGCCAGCAGCCAAGACCTCGGGGGGGGCTCAGCCAAAAACATTCAGTACTTC. This sequence encodes CASSQDLGGGSAKNIQYF.